This TCR beta chain was captured in a study of control samples from healthy donors and cancer patients. Assay: immunoSEQ multiplex PCR; the TCRdb copy retains only in-frame clones and omits some. Of around 82,000 clones listed, around 89% are singletons. This sequence was found in a man aged 50 or older in good health. The sample comprised blood.

CDR3 DNA sequence: TGTGCCAGCAGCGATCACCACCGGGACAATGAGCAGTTCTTC. Its protein product is CASSDHHRDNEQFF. V and J are TRBV11-3 and TRBJ2-1, with no clear D. Between the trimmed V and J ends, which lost 5 bases and 5 bases, there was a span of 13 bases. From germline, CDR1 is SGHNT and CDR2 YENEEA. The CDR3 consists of 14 residues.